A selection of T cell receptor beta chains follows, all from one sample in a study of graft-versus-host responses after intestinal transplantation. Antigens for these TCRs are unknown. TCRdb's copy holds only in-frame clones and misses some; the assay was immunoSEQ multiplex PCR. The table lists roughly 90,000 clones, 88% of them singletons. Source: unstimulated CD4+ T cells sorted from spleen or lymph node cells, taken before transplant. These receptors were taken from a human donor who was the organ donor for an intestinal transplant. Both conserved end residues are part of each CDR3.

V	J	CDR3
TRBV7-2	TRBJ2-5	CASMRERGREETQYF
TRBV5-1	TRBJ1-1	CASSLAPGQNTEAFF
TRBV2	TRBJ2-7	CASRPVLAGAEQYF
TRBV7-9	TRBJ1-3	CASSLMRGGGNTIYF
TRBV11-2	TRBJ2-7	CASSPMGAGGWFEQYF
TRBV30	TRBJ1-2	CACPSRDGYTF
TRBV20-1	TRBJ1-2	CRHGWRGYTF
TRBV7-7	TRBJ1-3	CASSPGGRAGNTIYF
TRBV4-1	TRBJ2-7	CASSQDRVSEQYF
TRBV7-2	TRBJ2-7	CASSFRFVSRGGEQYF
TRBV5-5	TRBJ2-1	CASTKDRGRGNEQFF
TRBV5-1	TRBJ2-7	CASSLAGSAYEQYF
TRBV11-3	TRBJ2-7	CASSSSGRPYEQYF
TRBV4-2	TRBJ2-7	CASSQRTSGSYEQYF
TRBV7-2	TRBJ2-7	CASSPVGWGLGQYF
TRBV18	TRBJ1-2	CASSPQTGVDYGYTF
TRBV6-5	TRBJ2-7	CASSRDRGLGEQYF
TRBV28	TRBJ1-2	CASSIRGQVYGYTF
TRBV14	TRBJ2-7	CASSRQSGQSYEQYF
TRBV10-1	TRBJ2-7	CASSLLVYEQYF
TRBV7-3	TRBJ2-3	CASSRDYTDTQYF
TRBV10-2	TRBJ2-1	CASIGTAKPNEQFF
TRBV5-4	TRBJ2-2	CASSRGGQGVAGELFF
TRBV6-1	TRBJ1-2	CASTQVRHGYTF
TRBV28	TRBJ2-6	CASSLGGLGANVLTF
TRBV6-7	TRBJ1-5	CASTNGGGGGAYYSNQPQHF
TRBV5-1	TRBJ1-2	CASRKPNYGYTF
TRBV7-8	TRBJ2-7	CASSSGYLAGAHEQYF
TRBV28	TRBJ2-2	CASSGLLNTGELFF
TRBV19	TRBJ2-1	CASSIGSGGVNEQFF